The rows below give T cell receptor beta chains drawn from one sample of a study of T cells in Graves' hyperthyroidism and ophthalmopathy. TCRdb used MiXCR to reprocess the multiplex PCR reads, holding one entry per CDR3 protein. The sample gives 700,000 to 950,000 distinct CDR3 sequences, roughly 32% of which show up once; less than 40% is in the top ten. Specimen: blood. The receptors were gathered from a woman aged 40-49 years with Graves' hyperthyroidism. Each CDR3 is given with its conserved first and last residue. Each record gives: V gene, D gene, clone size, J gene, CDR3 DNA, CDR3 protein. The D gene is left open where the match is weak. Some rows mark clone size as missing; the rest say once, few, many or name a class of expanded clone.

>TRBV10-3|TRBD1|few|TRBJ1-1
TGTGCCAGCAGTGAGGACAGGGAGGCAGACACTGAAGCTTTCTTT
CASSEDREADTEAFF
>TRBV20-1|TRBD2|few|TRBJ2-7
TGCAGGGGGACTAACGGCGACGAGCAGTACTTC
CRGTNGDEQYF
>TRBV7-9|.|.|TRBJ1-5
TGTGCCAGCAGCTTGGACTTTGCGACAGGCGCGTTTGGACAGCCCCAGCATTTT
CASSLDFATGAFGQPQHF
>TRBV7-3|.|many|TRBJ1-6
TGTGCCAGCAGCCGATCGATGGGATCACCCCTCCACTTT
CASSRSMGSPLHF
>TRBV7-2|.|.|TRBJ2-2
TGTGCCAGCAGCTTTGCTCCCGGGGAGCTGTTTTTT
CASSFAPGELFF
>TRBV10-3|TRBD1|many|TRBJ1-1
TGTGCCATCAGTGAGTTGGGACAGGGAATAAACACTGAAGCTTTCTTT
CAISELGQGINTEAFF
>TRBV7-9|TRBD1|.|TRBJ2-7
TGTGCCAGCAGTTACCCGGACAGGGGGAGAAAAGAGCAGTACTTC
CASSYPDRGRKEQYF
>TRBV6-6|.|.|TRBJ1-2
TGTGCCAGCAGTTTGCCGGGGTGGTATTTTCAGAGCTACACCTTC
CASSLPGWYFQSYTF
>TRBV6-5|.|many|TRBJ1-1
TGTGCCAGCAGTTACCGGACTGACCAACTGTTTGCTTTCTTT
CASSYRTDQLFAFF
>TRBV7-9|.|few|TRBJ1-2
TGCGCCAGCGGCATAACCGAAGGCTATGGCTACACCTTC
CASGITEGYGYTF
>TRBV7-2|.|.|TRBJ2-7
TGTGCCAGCAGCCCCACCTCCGGACTCGGCAGCAATGAGCAGCTCTTC
CASSPTSGLGSNEQLF
>TRBV7-2|.|many|TRBJ2-5
TGTGCCAGCAGCTTGGTCGCAGGGGGAGGAGAGACCCAGTACTTC
CASSLVAGGGETQYF
>TRBV27|.|few|TRBJ1-5
TGTGCCAGCAGTTTCGGGGCGCAAAGCAATCAGCCCCAGCATTTT
CASSFGAQSNQPQHF
>TRBV19|.|.|TRBJ1-1
TGTGCCACCTTAGAACAAGACACTGAAGCTTTCTTT
CATLEQDTEAFF
>TRBV7-3|.|.|TRBJ2-6
TGCGCCAGCAACCAACCCACAAAGGGGCCAAGCTCTGGGGCCAACGTCCTGACTTTC
CASNQPTKGPSSGANVLTF
>TRBV7-9|.|.|TRBJ2-7
TGTGCCAGCGGCCCAAGGGACCGCTCCTACGAGCAGTACTTC
CASGPRDRSYEQYF
>TRBV12-3/TRBV12-4|.|many|TRBJ1-2
TGTGCCAGCAGTTTAGTGACAGGCGCCTTCTATGGCTACACCTTC
CASSLVTGAFYGYTF
>TRBV20-1|TRBD1|.|TRBJ2-6
TGCAGTGCTAGAGGGGATGGGTTCGACAGGGGAAAACCTGGGGCCAACGTCCTGACTTTC
CSARGDGFDRGKPGANVLTF
>TRBV20-1|.|.|TRBJ1-1
TGCAGTGCTAGAGATTGGTCGGACACTGAAGCTTTCTTT
CSARDWSDTEAFF
>TRBV7-9|.|.|TRBJ1-2
TGTGCCAGCAGCTTAAACGGGCAGTCCTACACCTTC
CASSLNGQSYTF
>TRBV12-3/TRBV12-4|TRBD1|few|TRBJ1-5
TGTGCCAGCAGTGCGGGAACAGGGGGTAGTAATCAGCCCCAGCATTTT
CASSAGTGGSNQPQHF
>TRBV19|.|many|TRBJ1-1
TGTGCCACCATACCCTGGGCAAACACTGAAGCTTTCTTT
CATIPWANTEAFF
>TRBV5-1|.|.|TRBJ1-4
TGCGCCAGCAGCTTTCAGGGACTCAAGACGGCGGCAACTAATGAAAAACTGTTTTTT
CASSFQGLKTAATNEKLFF
>TRBV12-3/TRBV12-4|.|many|TRBJ1-2
TGTGCCAGCACCTCTCGGACGGACCTGGATGGCTACACCTTC
CASTSRTDLDGYTF
>TRBV10-3|.|many|TRBJ1-2
TGTGCCATCAGTGAGTCTGATGGCTACACCTTC
CAISESDGYTF
>TRBV19|.|few|TRBJ1-1
TGTGCCAGTAGTATCACAGGGACTGAAGCTTTCTTT
CASSITGTEAFF
>TRBV6-5|.|many|TRBJ1-6
TGTGCCAGTACAAGGCAATCTGGGAATTCACCCCTCCACTTT
CASTRQSGNSPLHF
>TRBV24-1|TRBD2|.|TRBJ2-3
TGTGCCACCAGTGATTTGTTTGGCGGGAGGAACACAGATACGCAGTATTTT
CATSDLFGGRNTDTQYF
>TRBV10-3|TRBD1|few|TRBJ1-1
TGTGCCAGCAGCCGTCCCGGACAGGCTAACACTGAAGCTTTCTTT
CASSRPGQANTEAFF
>TRBV2|TRBD2|many|TRBJ2-5
TGTGCCAGCAGTGTTGGGACTAGCGGAGGGAGGGAGACCCAGTACTTC
CASSVGTSGGRETQYF
>TRBV2|TRBD2|.|TRBJ2-7
TGTGCCAGCAGCCAAGAGCTGGCGGGGGGTTCCTACGAGCAGTACTTC
CASSQELAGGSYEQYF
>TRBV7-9|.|few|TRBJ1-1
TGTGCCAGCAGCTTAGAATGGAGTAACACTGAAGCTTTCTTT
CASSLEWSNTEAFF
>TRBV7-2|.|.|TRBJ1-6
TGTGCCAGCAGCGGGGGGACATTTGATTCACCCCTCCACTTT
CASSGGTFDSPLHF
>TRBV7-8|.|many|TRBJ2-7
TGTGCCAGCAGCGGAGGGACAGCCCCGTCCTACGAGCAGTACTTC
CASSGGTAPSYEQYF
>TRBV6-5|TRBD1|many|TRBJ2-5
TGTGCCAGCAAGGGACAGTCGCAAGAGACCCAGTACTTC
CASKGQSQETQYF
>TRBV3-1|.|.|TRBJ1-5
TGTGCCAGCAGCCAAGAGACGGGTAGCAATCAGCCCCAGCATTTT
CASSQETGSNQPQHF
>TRBV10-3|TRBD2|.|TRBJ2-5
TGTGCCAGCAGTGCCCTAGCGGGGGCCTTTGAGACCCAGTACTTC
CASSALAGAFETQYF
>TRBV7-2|.|many|TRBJ1-2
TGTGCCAGCAGCTTATCCCAGGGAGTTTTCTATGGCTACACCTTC
CASSLSQGVFYGYTF
>TRBV6-5|TRBD1|many|TRBJ1-2
TGTGCCAGCATTCCCAACAGGGGCGGCTACACCTTC
CASIPNRGGYTF
>TRBV29-1|TRBD1|.|TRBJ1-2
TGCAGCGTTGACGACGGGACAGGGGGCACCCTCTATGGCTACACCTTC
CSVDDGTGGTLYGYTF
>TRBV12-3/TRBV12-4|TRBD1|few|TRBJ2-2
TGTGCCAGCAGTTTTGACAGGGACCCCGCGAACACCGGGGAGCTGTTTTTT
CASSFDRDPANTGELFF
>TRBV6-5|.|.|TRBJ1-5
TGTGCCAGCAGTTACGCCGGGCCCGTTTTCGATAGCAATCAGCCCCAGCATTTT
CASSYAGPVFDSNQPQHF
>TRBV12-3/TRBV12-4|.|few|TRBJ1-2
TGTGCCAGCAGAAACGACGGTTACTATGGCTACACCTTC
CASRNDGYYGYTF
>TRBV12-3/TRBV12-4|.|.|TRBJ2-7
TGTGCCAGCAGCAAAGAACGGGAGAGCTCCTACGAGCAGTACTTC
CASSKERESSYEQYF
>TRBV7-9|.|many|TRBJ2-7
TGTGCCAGCAGCTTATTCGGCGGGCGGGGACAGAACTACGAGCAGTACTTC
CASSLFGGRGQNYEQYF